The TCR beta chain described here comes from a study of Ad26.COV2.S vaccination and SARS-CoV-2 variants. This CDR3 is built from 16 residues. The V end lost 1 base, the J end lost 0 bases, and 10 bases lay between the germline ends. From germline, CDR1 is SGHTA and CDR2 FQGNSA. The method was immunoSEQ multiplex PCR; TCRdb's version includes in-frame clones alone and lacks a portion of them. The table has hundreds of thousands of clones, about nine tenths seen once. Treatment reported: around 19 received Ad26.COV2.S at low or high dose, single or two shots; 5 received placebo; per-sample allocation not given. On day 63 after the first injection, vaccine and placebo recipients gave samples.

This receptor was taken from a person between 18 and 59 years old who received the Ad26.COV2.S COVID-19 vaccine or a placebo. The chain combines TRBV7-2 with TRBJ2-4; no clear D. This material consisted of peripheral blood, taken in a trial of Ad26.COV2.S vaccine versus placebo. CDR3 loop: CASSLVAQLAKNIQYF. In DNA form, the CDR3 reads TGTGCCAGCAGCTTAGTTGCCCAACTAGCCAAAAACATTCAGTACTTC.